Each of the 21 T cell receptor beta chains below was sequenced from the same sample in a study of OX40 agonist ivuxolimab in advanced cancers. This table comes from immunoSEQ multiplex PCR, and its TCRdb copy is limited to in-frame clones, with some not included. This table has over 75,000 clones, 80% to 95% appearing once. The sample here was CD4+ or CD8+ T cells sorted from blood, taken in a trial of the OX40 agonist ivuxolimab. The source is an adult with an advanced solid tumor such as melanoma, head and neck, liver or kidney cancer.

In this sample, this clone turned up a few times. The chain has TRBV11-3 and TRBJ2-1; maybe TRBD1 (6 bases). Germline CDR1 and CDR2: SGHNT and YENEEA. Trimming took 7 bases from V and 8 from J, leaving 30 bases between them. The CDR3 loop spans 18 amino acids. This chain's CDR3 is CASTPGETLAGGKDEQFF. CDR3 bases: TGTGCCAGCACCCCTGGGGAGACATTGGCTGGGGGCAAAGATGAGCAGTTCTTC.

This chain joins TRBV6-4 and TRBJ1-5, with D perhaps matching TRBD1 (5 bases). In germline, CDR1 is MRHNA, CDR2 SNTAGT. Trimming removed 6 bases from V and 3 bases from J, with 15 bases in between. The CDR3 has 15 amino acids. The CDR3 sequence is CASSSRQRLNQPQHF. DNA for the CDR3: TGTGCCAGCAGCTCAAGACAGAGACTCAATCAGCCCCAGCATTTT.

V gene TRBV10-1 combines with J gene TRBJ2-2; 10 bases map to TRBD2. CDR3 length: 15 amino acids. Germline CDR1 reads WNHNN; CDR2 reads SYGVQD (reference sequence). V gave up 5 bases and J gave up 2 bases; unmatched junction bases: 2. The CDR3 nucleotides are TGCGCCAGCAGTCGGACTAGCGGTAACACCGGGGAGCTGTTTTTT. Its protein product is CASSRTSGNTGELFF.

The rearrangement links TRBV7-2 to TRBJ2-1; possible D gene TRBD1, 5 bases. Germline V gives CDR1 SGHTA, CDR2 FQGNSA. CDR3 size: 14 residues. The V end was cut by 6 bases, the J end by 5 bases, with 14 bases between. CDR3 bases: TGTGCCAGCAGTGAACTGGGGCCCGACAATGAGCAGTTCTTC. Translated, it gives CASSELGPDNEQFF.

The CDR3 reads CASSRYGTSGNAGELFF. The CDR3 DNA follows: TGTGCCAGCAGCAGATACGGGACTAGCGGAAACGCCGGGGAGCTGTTTTTT. V gene TRBV21-1 combines with J gene TRBJ2-2; the D call in the table, TRBD2, was not verified against the DNA. TRBV21-1 is a listed pseudogene. This CDR3 has 17 amino acids.

In DNA form, the CDR3 reads TGTGCCAGCAGCGCAAGGGGGGATAATGAAAAACTGTTTTTT. It specifies CASSARGDNEKLFF. The chain links TRBV9 to TRBJ1-4; tentative D call: TRBD1 (6 bases). With 3 bases removed from V and 4 bases from J, the gap between germline ends came to 10 bases. Per germline, CDR1 SGDLS and CDR2 YYNGEE. The CDR3 contains 14 residues.

CDR3 loop: CASSQQLAAGGETQYF. The CDR3 nucleotides read TGCGCCAGCAGCCAACAACTAGCGGCAGGTGGCGAGACCCAGTACTTC. This chain links TRBV4-3 with TRBJ2-5; 8 bases agree with TRBD2. CDR3 length equals 16 residues. V lost 2 bases and J lost 5; bases outside the gene matches: 10. Germline CDR1 and CDR2: LGHNA and YSLEER.

CDR3 sequence: CASSIDYSTDTQYF. CDR3 in DNA: TGCGCCAGCAGCATCGACTATAGCACAGATACGCAGTATTTT. The genes are TRBV5-1 and TRBJ2-3; tentatively, D is TRBD2 (5 bases). Germline values: CDR1 SGHRS, CDR2 YFSETQ. Deletions cut 4 bases from V and 0 bases from J, with 9 bases between. This CDR3 comprises 14 residues.

The CDR3 loop is CASSLGDQGHEQYF. For the CDR3, the DNA is TGCGCCAGCAGCTTGGGCGATCAGGGGCACGAGCAGTACTTC. This rearrangement joins TRBV5-1 to TRBJ2-7; possible D gene TRBD1, 6 bases. The germline V gene encodes CDR1 SGHRS and CDR2 YFSETQ. This CDR3 comprises 14 residues. The ends were cut back, 0 bases at V and 5 bases at J, with 12 bases in the middle.

The rearrangement joins TRBV7-9 to TRBJ1-5, with D uncertain. CDR1 and CDR2 from the germline V gene are SEHNR and FQNEAQ (reference sequence). The CDR3 spans 12 residues. V lost 5 bases and J lost 5, with 7 bases in between. CDR3 in DNA: TGTGCCAGCAGCGCAGGTGATCAGCCCCAGCATTTT. It encodes CASSAGDQPQHF.

The chain joins TRBV29-1 to TRBJ2-3, with 7 bases identical to TRBD2. Germline lookup yields CDR1 SQVTM and CDR2 ANQGSEA. J gave up 4 bases and V 4 bases, and 8 bases lay outside the gene matches. This CDR3 is 14 amino acids long. The DNA of the CDR3 is TGCAGCGTTGCCCTTCGCGGGAGATCAGATACGCAGTATTTT. Its protein is CSVALRGRSDTQYF.

The CDR3: CASSHSQDTQYF. CDR3 in DNA: TGCGCCAGCAGCCACTCGCAGGATACGCAGTATTTT. The chain is built from TRBV4-3 and TRBJ2-3; no clear D gene. V was clipped by 3 bases and J by 6 bases, with 7 bases between them. Germline CDR1 LGHNA, CDR2 YSLEER. The CDR3 sequence is 12 residues long.

V usage is TRBV11-3 and J usage is TRBJ2-3, with TRBD2 as a possible D gene (6 bases). There are 14 residues in the CDR3. V gave up 1 base and J gave up 3 bases, with 8 bases separating them. Per the germline V gene, CDR1 is SGHNT and CDR2 is YENEEA. CDR3: CASSLGLGTDTQYF. Here the CDR3 DNA reads TGTGCCAGCAGCTTAGGACTAGGTACAGATACGCAGTATTTT. The entire variable domain, with the rest obtained from reference TRBV11-3 and TRBJ2-3, is as follows: EAGVVQSPRYKIIEKKQPVAFWCNPISGHNTLYWYLQNLGQGPELLIRYENEEAVDDSQLPKDRFSAERLKGVDSTLKIQPAELGDSAVYLCASSLGLGTDTQYFGPGTRLTVL.

The DNA of the CDR3 is TGTGCCAGCTCACCACCGACCGGGCCTGATAGCAATCAGCCCCAGCATTTT. Amino acids: CASSPPTGPDSNQPQHF. The V call is TRBV18, the J call TRBJ1-5, with no clear D. The V gene lost 0 bases and the J gene lost 0 bases, with 12 bases spanning the gap. The germline V gene has CDR1 KGHSH and CDR2 LQKENI. The CDR3 covers 17 residues.

The V gene is TRBV5-1, the J gene TRBJ1-2; D is perhaps TRBD1 (6 bases). Germline-derived CDR1 and CDR2 are SGHRS and YFSETQ. The CDR3 length is 15 residues. V lost 4 bases, J lost 4 bases, and 17 bases lay in between. This CDR3 is CASSPTTGTTYGYTF. In DNA, the CDR3 is TGCGCCAGCAGCCCCACTACCGGGACAACCTATGGCTACACCTTC.

The chain has TRBV9 and TRBJ2-7; D unresolved. The CDR3 is 15 residues long. The germline V and J ends were trimmed by 2 bases and 3 bases, with 15 bases remaining between them. CDR1 SGDLS and CDR2 YYNGEE come from the germline V gene. For the CDR3, the DNA is TGTGCCAGCAGCGTCTGGGGTTCAGCTAGCTACGAGCAGTACTTC. It is translated as CASSVWGSASYEQYF.

This chain links TRBV11-2 with TRBJ2-7; 8 bases align to TRBD1. V lost 7 bases to trimming and J lost 6 bases; unmatched junction nucleotides: 11. CDR3 length equals 14 residues. CDR1 is SGHAT, CDR2 FQNNGV, per germline. This CDR3 is CASTLSGGLGEQYF. The CDR3 DNA follows: TGTGCCAGCACCCTCTCAGGGGGCCTCGGCGAGCAGTACTTC.

The chain is built from TRBV7-2 and TRBJ2-2; D may match TRBD1 or TRBD2 (7 bases each). This CDR3 is built from 17 residues. In germline, CDR1 is SGHTA, CDR2 FQGNSA. Trimming removed 5 bases at V and 4 bases at J, with 20 bases between. CDR3 bases: TGTGCCAGCAGCAGAACGGGGAGGGGGCGAGGCACCGGGGAGCTGTTTTTT. This encodes CASSRTGRGRGTGELFF. The variable domain in full, completed from reference TRBV7-2 and TRBJ2-2, reads GAGVSQSPSNKVTEKGKDVELRCDPISGHTALYWYRQSLGQGLEFLIYFQGNSAPDKSGLPSDRFSAERTGGSVSTLTIQRTQQEDSAVYLCASSRTGRGRGTGELFFGEGSRLTVL.

The chain uses TRBV2 and TRBJ1-3; 9 nucleotides line up with TRBD1. With 6 bases clipped from V and 4 bases from J, the junction kept 10 bases outside the gene matches. Germline-derived CDR1 and CDR2 are SNHLY and FYNNEI. The CDR3 totals 16 residues. DNA of the CDR3: TGTGCCAGCAGCGGAGGACAGGGGTTTACGGGAAACACCATATATTTT. Its protein is CASSGGQGFTGNTIYF.

This clone showed up just a few times. This chain links TRBV11-3 with TRBJ2-1, with a tentative D call TRBD2 (5 bases). The V and J ends lost 4 bases and 4 bases respectively, with 17 bases between them. Germline CDR1 and CDR2: SGHNT and YENEEA. There are 16 residues in the CDR3. Here the CDR3 reads CASSSSHVAGYNEQFF. For the CDR3, the DNA is TGTGCCAGCAGCTCCTCTCATGTTGCGGGTTACAATGAGCAGTTCTTC.

The V call is TRBV7-9, the J call TRBJ1-1, with D possibly TRBD1 on 5 matching bases. Trimming stripped 1 base from V and 7 bases from J, with 22 bases between. This CDR3 comprises 17 residues. The germline V gene encodes CDR1 SEHNR and CDR2 FQNEAQ (reference sequence). CDR3 protein: CASSLGRITGLSSEAFF. CDR3 DNA sequence: TGTGCCAGCAGCTTAGGCCGAATCACAGGACTCTCTAGTGAAGCTTTCTTT.